The clone carrying this TCR beta chain was picked up one time. The sample originates from a study of blood T cell repertoires in COVID-19. Across the whole study: Material from acute and convalescent COVID-19 was sourced from the United States, Italy and Spain. In each case, the material was cDNA or gDNA derived from T cells, B-cell-depleted T cells, or PBMCs.

Unmatched junction bases numbered 11, after V lost 3 bases and J lost 0 bases. This CDR3 is 20 amino acids long. Germline V gene sequence: CDR1 LGHNA, CDR2 YSLEER. In the authors' methods: Estimates of nucleated cell counts were drawn from the amplification of reference gene primers. The table came from immunoSEQ multiplex PCR; TCRdb's copy has only in-frame clones and leaves some out. The DNA was the basis for D and trimming; V, J and clone size are from that table. Of about 140,000 clones in the sample, approximately 80% were seen once. This rearrangement joins TRBV4-3 to TRBJ2-1, with 13 bases lining up with TRBD2. The clonotype comes from a human donor in a cohort sampled during active COVID-19. The sequenced sample consisted of peripheral blood. For the CDR3, the DNA is TGCGCCAGCAGCCACGGACTAGCGGGGGACCTGGCGAGCTCCTACAATGAGCAGTTCTTC. Protein: CASSHGLAGDLASSYNEQFF.